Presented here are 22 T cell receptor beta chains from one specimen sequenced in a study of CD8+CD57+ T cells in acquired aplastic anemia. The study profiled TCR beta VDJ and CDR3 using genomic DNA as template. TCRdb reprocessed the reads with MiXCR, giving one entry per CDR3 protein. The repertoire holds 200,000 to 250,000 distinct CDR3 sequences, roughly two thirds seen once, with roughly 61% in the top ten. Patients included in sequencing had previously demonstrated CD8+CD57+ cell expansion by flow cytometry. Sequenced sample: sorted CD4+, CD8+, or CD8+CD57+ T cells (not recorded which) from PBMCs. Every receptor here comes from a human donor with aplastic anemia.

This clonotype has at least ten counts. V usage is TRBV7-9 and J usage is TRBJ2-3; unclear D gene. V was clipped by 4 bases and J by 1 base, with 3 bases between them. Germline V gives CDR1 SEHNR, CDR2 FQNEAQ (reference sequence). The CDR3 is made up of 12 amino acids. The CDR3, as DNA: TGTGCCAGCAGCTCTGGCACAGATACGCAGTATTTT. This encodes CASSSGTDTQYF.

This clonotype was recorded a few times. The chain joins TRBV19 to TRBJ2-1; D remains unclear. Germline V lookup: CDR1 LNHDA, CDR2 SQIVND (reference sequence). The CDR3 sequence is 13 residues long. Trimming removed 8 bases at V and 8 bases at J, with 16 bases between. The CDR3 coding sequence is TGTGCCAGTCAGTCAACCCTGTTTCATGAGCAGTTCTTC. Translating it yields CASQSTLFHEQFF.

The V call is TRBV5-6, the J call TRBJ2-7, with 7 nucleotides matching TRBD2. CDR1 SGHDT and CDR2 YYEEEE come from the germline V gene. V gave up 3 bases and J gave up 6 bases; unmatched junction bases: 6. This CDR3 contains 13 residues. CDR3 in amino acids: CASSSVGRREQYF. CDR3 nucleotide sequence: TGTGCCAGCAGCTCTGTCGGGAGGCGCGAGCAGTACTTC.

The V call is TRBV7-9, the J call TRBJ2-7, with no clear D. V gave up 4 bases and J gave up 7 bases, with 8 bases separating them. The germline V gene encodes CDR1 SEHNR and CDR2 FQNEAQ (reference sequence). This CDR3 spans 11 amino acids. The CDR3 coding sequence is TGTGCCAGCAGCTCGAGGTGGGAGCAGTACTTC. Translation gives CASSSRWEQYF.

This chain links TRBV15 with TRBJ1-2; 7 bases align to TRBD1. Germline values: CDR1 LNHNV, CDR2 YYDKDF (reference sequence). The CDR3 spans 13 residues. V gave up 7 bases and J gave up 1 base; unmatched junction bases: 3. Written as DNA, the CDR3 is TGTGCCACCAAGGACAGGCTTAACTATGGCTACACCTTC. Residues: CATKDRLNYGYTF.

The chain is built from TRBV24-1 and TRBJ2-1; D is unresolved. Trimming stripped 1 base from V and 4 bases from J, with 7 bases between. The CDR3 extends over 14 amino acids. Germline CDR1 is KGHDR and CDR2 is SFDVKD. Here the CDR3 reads CATSDLRAYNEQFF. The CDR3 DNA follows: TGTGCCACCAGTGATTTACGGGCGTACAATGAGCAGTTCTTC.

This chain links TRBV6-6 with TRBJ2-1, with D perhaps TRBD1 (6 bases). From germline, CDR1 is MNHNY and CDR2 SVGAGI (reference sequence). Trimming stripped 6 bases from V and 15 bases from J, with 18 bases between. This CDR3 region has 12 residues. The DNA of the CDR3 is TGTGCCAGCAGCCTAAGCCGGGACAACGTGTTCTTC. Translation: CASSLSRDNVFF.

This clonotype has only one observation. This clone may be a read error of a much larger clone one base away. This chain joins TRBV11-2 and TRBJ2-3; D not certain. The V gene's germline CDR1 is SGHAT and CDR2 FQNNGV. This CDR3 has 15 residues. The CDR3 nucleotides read TGTGCCAGCAACTTAGATGCGGATAGCACAGATACGCAGTATTTT. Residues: CASNLDADSTDTQYF.

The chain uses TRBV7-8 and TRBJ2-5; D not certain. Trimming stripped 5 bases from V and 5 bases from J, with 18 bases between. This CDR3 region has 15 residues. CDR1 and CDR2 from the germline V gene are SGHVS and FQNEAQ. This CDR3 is CASSPAPRQHETQYF. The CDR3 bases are TGTGCCAGCAGCCCCGCCCCCCGGCAGCACGAGACCCAGTACTTC.

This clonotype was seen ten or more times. CDR3 protein: CASSSSRGTGDQPQHF. The CDR3 region has the DNA TGTGCCAGCAGCTCCTCACGTGGGACAGGGGATCAGCCCCAGCATTTT. V is TRBV7-9 and J is TRBJ1-5; 10 nucleotides agree with TRBD1. The V gene's germline CDR1 is SEHNR and CDR2 FQNEAQ (reference sequence). V dropped 4 bases and J dropped 5; count of bases not matched to a gene: 8. The CDR3 has 16 amino acids.

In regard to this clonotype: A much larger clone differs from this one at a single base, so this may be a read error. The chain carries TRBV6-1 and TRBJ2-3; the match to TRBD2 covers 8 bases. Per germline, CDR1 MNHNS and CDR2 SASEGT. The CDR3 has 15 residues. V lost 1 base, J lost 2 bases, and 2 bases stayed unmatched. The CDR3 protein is CASSEDSGDTDTQYF. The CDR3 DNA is TGTGCCAGCAGTGAAGATAGCGGGGACACAGATACGCAGTATTTT.

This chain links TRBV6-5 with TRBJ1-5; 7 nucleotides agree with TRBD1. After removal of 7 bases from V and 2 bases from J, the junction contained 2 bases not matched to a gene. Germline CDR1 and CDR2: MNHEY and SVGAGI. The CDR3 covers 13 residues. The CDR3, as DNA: TGTGCCAGCAAGGGGACAGGCAATCAGCCCCAGCATTTT. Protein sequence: CASKGTGNQPQHF.

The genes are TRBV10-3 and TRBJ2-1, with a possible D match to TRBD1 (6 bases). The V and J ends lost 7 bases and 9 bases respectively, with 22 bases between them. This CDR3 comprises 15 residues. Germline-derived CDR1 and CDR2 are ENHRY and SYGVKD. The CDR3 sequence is CAITPNREPYGEQFF. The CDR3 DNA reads TGTGCCATCACCCCCAACAGGGAGCCTTATGGTGAGCAGTTCTTC.

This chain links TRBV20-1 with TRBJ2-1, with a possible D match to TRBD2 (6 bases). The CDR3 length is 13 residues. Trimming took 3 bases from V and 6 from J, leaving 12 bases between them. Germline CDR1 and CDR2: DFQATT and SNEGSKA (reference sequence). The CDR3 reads CSASGRGSNEQFF. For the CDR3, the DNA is TGCAGTGCTAGTGGTCGGGGGAGCAATGAGCAGTTCTTC.

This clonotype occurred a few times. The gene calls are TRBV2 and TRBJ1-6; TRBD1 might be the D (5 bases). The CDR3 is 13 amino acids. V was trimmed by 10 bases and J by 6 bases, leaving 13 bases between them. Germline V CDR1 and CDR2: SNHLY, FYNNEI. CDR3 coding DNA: TGTGCCACCGCCCAAAGGGGTAATTCACCCCTCCACTTT. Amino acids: CATAQRGNSPLHF.

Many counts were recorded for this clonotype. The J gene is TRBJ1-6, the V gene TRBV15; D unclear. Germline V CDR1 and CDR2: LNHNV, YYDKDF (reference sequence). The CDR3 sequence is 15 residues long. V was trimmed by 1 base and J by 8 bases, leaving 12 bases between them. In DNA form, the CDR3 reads TGTGCCACCAGCAGAGGGACCACGGGAGATTCACCCCTCCACTTT. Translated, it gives CATSRGTTGDSPLHF.

The CDR3 protein is CASSFVRTSGVNEQFF. CDR3 DNA: TGTGCCAGCAGCTTTGTTCGGACTAGCGGGGTCAATGAGCAGTTCTTC. The gene calls are TRBV7-9 and TRBJ2-1, with TRBD2 matching over 12 bases. Trimming removed 3 bases from V and 6 bases from J; junction bases left unmatched: 6. Germline CDR1 and CDR2: SEHNR and FQNEAQ (reference sequence). The CDR3 has 16 residues.

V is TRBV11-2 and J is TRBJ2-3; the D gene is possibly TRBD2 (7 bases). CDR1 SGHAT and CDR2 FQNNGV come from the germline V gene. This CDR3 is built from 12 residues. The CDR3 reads CAGGGGGDTQYF. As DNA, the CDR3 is TGTGCTGGGGGCGGGGGCGGGGATACGCAGTATTTT.

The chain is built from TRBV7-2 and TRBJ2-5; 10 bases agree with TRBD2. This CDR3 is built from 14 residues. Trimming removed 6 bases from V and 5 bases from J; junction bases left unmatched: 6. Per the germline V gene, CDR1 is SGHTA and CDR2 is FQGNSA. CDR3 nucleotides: TGTGCCAGCAGGAAGCGGGAGGGCCGGGAGACCCAGTACTTC. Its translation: CASRKREGRETQYF.

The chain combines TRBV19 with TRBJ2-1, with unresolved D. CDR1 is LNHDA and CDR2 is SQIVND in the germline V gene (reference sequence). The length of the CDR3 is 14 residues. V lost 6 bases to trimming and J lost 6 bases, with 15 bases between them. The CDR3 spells CASSPDAVSNEQFF. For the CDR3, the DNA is TGTGCCAGTAGCCCGGATGCGGTATCCAATGAGCAGTTCTTC.

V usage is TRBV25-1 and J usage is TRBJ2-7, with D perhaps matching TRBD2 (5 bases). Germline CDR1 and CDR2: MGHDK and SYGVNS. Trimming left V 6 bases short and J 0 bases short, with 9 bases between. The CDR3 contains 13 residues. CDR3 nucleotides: TGTGCCAGCAGGGCGGGTAGCTCCTACGAGCAGTACTTC. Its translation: CASRAGSSYEQYF.

This CDR3 reads CASSFHWREQFF. CDR3 DNA: TGTGCCAGCAGCTTTCATTGGAGGGAGCAGTTCTTC. The chain uses TRBV7-2 and TRBJ2-1, with a tentative D call TRBD2 (5 bases). The V gene lost 3 bases and the J gene lost 10 bases, with 10 bases spanning the gap. The CDR3 consists of 12 residues. Germline V gene data show CDR1 as SGHTA and CDR2 as FQGNSA.